What follows is one T cell receptor beta chain and its context. Using immunoSEQ multiplex PCR, the repertoire was profiled, and TCRdb retains in-frame clones only, with some absent. The sample has tens of thousands of clones; roughly 80% are singletons. This sample was included in a study of OX40 agonist ivuxolimab in advanced cancers. Trimming pared 5 bases from V and 0 bases from J, leaving 16 bases between. The CDR3 runs to 16 residues. CDR1 is SQVTM, CDR2 ANQGSEA, per germline. The TCR was taken from an adult with an advanced solid tumor such as melanoma, head and neck, liver or kidney cancer. This rearrangement joins TRBV29-1 to TRBJ2-2; D tentatively fits TRBD1 or TRBD2 (6 bases each). The starting material was CD4+ or CD8+ T cells sorted from blood, obtained in a trial of the OX40 agonist ivuxolimab. The CDR3 coding sequence is TGCAGCGTTAGGCCCCTGGGGGGCCCGAACACCGGGGAGCTGTTTTTT. It is translated as CSVRPLGGPNTGELFF.